This note documents a single T cell receptor beta chain sequence. Trimming cost V 4 bases and J 2 bases, with 15 bases left between them. Per germline, CDR1 MGHRA and CDR2 YSYEKL. There are 15 residues in the CDR3. The data belong to a study of somatic mutations in cytotoxic T cells in rheumatoid arthritis. The table came from immunoSEQ multiplex PCR; TCRdb's copy has only in-frame clones and leaves some out. The repertoire holds fewer than 20,000 clones, with 74% as singletons. This receptor was taken from a man between 60 and 70 years old in good health. The rearrangement uses TRBV4-1 and TRBJ2-7; D is possibly TRBD2 (6 bases). Sample: CD8+ T cells sorted from blood. CDR3 residues: CASSLRTAGPYEQYF. The CDR3 region has the DNA TGCGCCAGCAGCCTACGGACGGCGGGGCCCTACGAGCAGTACTTC.